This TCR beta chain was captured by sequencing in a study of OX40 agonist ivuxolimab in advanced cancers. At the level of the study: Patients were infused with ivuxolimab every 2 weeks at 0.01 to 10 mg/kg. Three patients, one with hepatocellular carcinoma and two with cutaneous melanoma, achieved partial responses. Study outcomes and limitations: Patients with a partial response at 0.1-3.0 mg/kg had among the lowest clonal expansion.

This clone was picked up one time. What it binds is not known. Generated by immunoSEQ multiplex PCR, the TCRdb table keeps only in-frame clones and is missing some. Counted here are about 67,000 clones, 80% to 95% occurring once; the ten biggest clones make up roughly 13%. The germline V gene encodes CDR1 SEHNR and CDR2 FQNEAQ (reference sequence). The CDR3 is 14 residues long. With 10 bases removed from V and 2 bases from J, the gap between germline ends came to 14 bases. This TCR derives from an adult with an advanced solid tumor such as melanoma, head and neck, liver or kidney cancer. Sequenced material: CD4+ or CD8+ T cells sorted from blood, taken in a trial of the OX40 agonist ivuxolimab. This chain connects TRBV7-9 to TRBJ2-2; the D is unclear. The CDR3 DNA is TGTGCCACTTCCCCGACACTAAACACCGGGGAGCTGTTTTTT. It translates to CATSPTLNTGELFF.